This T cell receptor beta chain was captured in a study of Graves' ophthalmopathy and Graves' hyperthyroidism. General observations from the study: Sensitivity reached about 70% and specificity approximately 78% when the model predicted ophthalmopathy progression.

This CDR3 has 17 residues. Germline-derived CDR1 and CDR2 are SQVTM and ANQGSEA. Trimming removed 4 bases from V and 1 base from J; junction bases left unmatched: 15. This clonotype has ten or more counts. Its antigen is still unknown. Scientists amplified the TCR beta CDR3 regions from RNA transcripts. An initial RT-PCR round employing HTBI primers preceded a second-round multiplex PCR. TCRdb recomputed calls from the multiplex PCR reads with MiXCR, one row per CDR3 protein. The data show over 650,000 distinct CDR3 sequences, approximately 39% seen once. This receptor was identified in an adult man with Graves' ophthalmopathy. The genes are TRBV29-1 and TRBJ2-5, with 7 positions matching TRBD2. Specimen: peripheral blood. The CDR3 DNA follows: TGCAGCGTTGGCCATGACCCGCCGGGGGGTCGCCAAGAGACCCAGTACTTC. Translating it yields CSVGHDPPGGRQETQYF. The full variable domain, rest sourced from reference TRBV29-1 and TRBJ2-5, is SAVISQKPSRDICQRGTSLTIQCQVDSQVTMMFWYRQQPGQSLTLIATANQGSEATYESGFVIDKFPISRPNLTFSTLTVSNMSPEDSSIYLCSVGHDPPGGRQETQYFGPGTRLLVL.